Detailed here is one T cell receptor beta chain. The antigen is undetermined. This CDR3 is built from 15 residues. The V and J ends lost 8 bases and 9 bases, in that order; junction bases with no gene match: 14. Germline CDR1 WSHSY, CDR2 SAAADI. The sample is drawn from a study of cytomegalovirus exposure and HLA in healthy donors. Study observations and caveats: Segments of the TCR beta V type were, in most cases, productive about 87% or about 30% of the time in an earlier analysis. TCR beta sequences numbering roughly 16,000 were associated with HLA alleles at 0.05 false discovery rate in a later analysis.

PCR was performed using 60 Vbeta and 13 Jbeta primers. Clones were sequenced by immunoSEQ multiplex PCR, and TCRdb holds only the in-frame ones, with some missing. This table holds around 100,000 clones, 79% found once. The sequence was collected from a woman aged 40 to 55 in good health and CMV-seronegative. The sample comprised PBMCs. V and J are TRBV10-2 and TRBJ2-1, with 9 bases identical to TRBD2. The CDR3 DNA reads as TGCGCCAGCGGGCCCCGTGCGGGAGGGGCGGCTGAGCAGTTCTTC. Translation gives CASGPRAGGAAEQFF.